This entry lists 9 T cell receptor beta chains sequenced from one sample in a study of identical twins. TCRdb independently ran MiXCR on the 5' RACE reads; one entry per CDR3 protein. Of 1.5 million to 2 million distinct CDR3 sequences in the sample, about 31% were seen once. The sequencing input was cord blood. All receptors derive from a newborn girl in good health.

J is TRBJ2-5 and V is TRBV18, with 13 bases that match TRBD2. There are 15 residues in the CDR3. Germline V lookup: CDR1 KGHSH, CDR2 LQKENI. Trimming at V came to 1 base and at J to 4 bases, leaving 0 bases not matched to a gene. The CDR3 spells CASSPRTSGRETQYF. The CDR3 nucleotides are TGTGCCAGCTCACCACGGACTAGCGGGAGAGAGACCCAGTACTTC.

This clonotype was detected only a few times. The genes are TRBV29-1 and TRBJ2-5; perhaps TRBD1 as D (6 bases). The CDR3 runs 14 residues. Germline assignment: CDR1 SQVTM and CDR2 ANQGSEA. V shed 6 bases and J shed 2 bases, with 16 bases lying between them. The CDR3 nucleotides read TGCAGCGTCCGGGACATAAGATGGCAAGAGACCCAGTACTTC. Translating gives CSVRDIRWQETQYF.

With regard to this clonotype: Just one base apart from a much larger clone, this may be a read error. CDR3 region: CAGSQTPNEQFF. The CDR3 DNA is TGTGCCGGCAGCCAAACCCCCAATGAGCAGTTCTTC. This chain joins TRBV6-5 and TRBJ2-1; no reliable D call. This CDR3 comprises 12 residues. Germline V gene lookup returns CDR1 MNHEY and CDR2 SVGAGI.

This clonotype has only a few counts. The gene calls are TRBV12-3 or TRBV12-4 and TRBJ1-2; 7 bases fit TRBD1. V shed 10 bases, J shed 4 bases, and the junction held 9 bases outside the gene matches. The length of the CDR3 is 13 residues. CDR3 region: CATALGQAYGYTF. CDR3 sequence (DNA): TGTGCCACCGCCCTCGGACAGGCCTATGGCTACACCTTC.

This clonotype was observed at least ten times. Written as DNA, the CDR3 is TGCGCCAGCAGTGACCGGACTAGCGGGATAACAGATACGCAGTATTTT. This encodes CASSDRTSGITDTQYF. V is TRBV10-1 and J is TRBJ2-3, with 12 bases that match TRBD2. The CDR3 has 16 amino acids. Trimming removed 3 bases from V and 3 bases from J; junction bases left unmatched: 4. Germline assignment: CDR1 WNHNN and CDR2 SYGVQD (reference sequence).

The chain has TRBV5-1 and TRBJ2-6, with D possibly matching TRBD2 (7 bases). The germline CDR1 and CDR2 sequences are SGHRS and YFSETQ. V was shortened by 4 bases and J by 1 base, with 24 bases between the two germline ends. The CDR3 spans 20 residues. The CDR3 DNA reads TGCGCCAGCAGCCCTGATCTCTCGGGGGGCCCCTTTTCTGGGGCCAACGTCCTGACTTTC. This codes for CASSPDLSGGPFSGANVLTF.

V gene TRBV6-2 or TRBV6-3 combines with J gene TRBJ2-2, with 11 bases that match TRBD2. Germline CDR1 reads MNHEY; CDR2 reads SVGEGT. The CDR3 spans 17 residues. J was trimmed by 3 bases and V by 0 bases; bases with no gene match: 3. The CDR3 DNA reads as TGTGCCAGCAGTTACTCCCCACTAGCGGGGGACACCGGGGAGCTGTTTTTT. It encodes CASSYSPLAGDTGELFF.

This chain connects TRBV27 to TRBJ2-3, with TRBD2 matching 10 bases. The V and J ends lost 4 bases and 2 bases, in that order; junction bases with no gene match: 6. This CDR3 has 16 amino acids. Germline V lookup: CDR1 MNHEY, CDR2 SMNVEV (reference sequence). CDR3 nucleotide sequence: TGTGCCAGCAGTTCACTAGCGGGGCCCCCCACAGATACGCAGTATTTT. It specifies CASSSLAGPPTDTQYF.

This clonotype has just one count. Relative to the germline gene, one junction end is altered; a read error may explain this. J is TRBJ2-3 and V is TRBV12-3 or TRBV12-4; D is perhaps TRBD2 (5 bases). The CDR3 extends over 13 amino acids. In DNA form, the CDR3 reads TGTGCCAGCAGTGGACTGAGAGCAGATACGCCGTATTTT. Its translation is CASSGLRADTPYF.